The 23 T cell receptor beta chains given below trace back to one sample, sequenced in a study of shared clonotypes between healthy human individuals. Produced via immunoSEQ multiplex PCR; TCRdb's table is partial and in-frame only. The repertoire has 1,500,000 or so clones, about 98.5% of them found once; the top ten carry about 0.34%. The specimen sequenced was naive CD4+ T cells sorted from blood. As to subset: CD45RA+ positively selected. The receptor source for this set is a man younger than 40 in good health.

The rearrangement joins TRBV5-1 to TRBJ1-1, with D hard to call. V was shortened by 2 bases and J by 8 bases, with 19 bases between the two germline ends. CDR1 and CDR2 from the germline V gene are SGHRS and YFSETQ. This CDR3 comprises 15 residues. Here the CDR3 reads CASSFDSPPGIEAFF. CDR3 bases: TGCGCCAGCAGCTTCGATTCGCCTCCCGGGATCGAAGCTTTCTTT. Full variable domain (rest looked up from reference TRBV5-1 and TRBJ1-1): KAGVTQTPRYLIKTRGQQVTLSCSPISGHRSVSWYQQTPGQGLQFLFEYFSETQRNKGNFPGRFSGRQFSNSRSEMNVSTLELGDSALYLCASSFDSPPGIEAFFGQGTRLTVV.

The chain recombines TRBV11-2 with TRBJ1-3; TRBD1 aligns across 9 bases. Unmatched junction bases numbered 11, after V lost 3 bases and J lost 8 bases. Germline V gene sequence: CDR1 SGHAT, CDR2 FQNNGV. The CDR3 runs 16 residues. The CDR3 protein is CASSLRGQGALDTIYF. Here the CDR3 DNA reads TGTGCCAGCAGCTTGAGGGGACAGGGTGCTTTGGACACCATATATTTT.

V usage is TRBV5-5 and J usage is TRBJ2-7; tentatively, D is TRBD2 (6 bases). Trimming removed 0 bases from V and 0 bases from J, with 13 bases in between. The V gene's germline CDR1 is SGHKS and CDR2 YYEKEE (reference sequence). The CDR3 consists of 16 residues. As DNA, the CDR3 is TGTGCCAGCAGCTTGGAACCTGTCGGGAGCTCCTACGAGCAGTACTTC. This gives the protein CASSLEPVGSSYEQYF.

V gene TRBV23-1 combines with J gene TRBJ2-2; D gene ambiguous. TRBV23-1 is reported as an ORF; its role is uncertain. V dropped 4 bases and J dropped 1 base, with 7 bases sitting between them. There are 14 residues in the CDR3. This chain's CDR3 is CASSPSMNTGELFF. The CDR3 DNA follows: TGCGCCAGCAGTCCGTCAATGAACACCGGGGAGCTGTTTTTT.

This chain connects TRBV11-2 to TRBJ2-3, with D possibly matching TRBD2 (6 bases). Germline values: CDR1 SGHAT, CDR2 FQNNGV. This CDR3 is 16 amino acids long. V dropped 5 bases and J dropped 2 bases, with 17 bases sitting between them. The chain's CDR3 is CASSHAREWNTDTQYF. The CDR3 nucleotides read TGTGCCAGCAGCCACGCACGGGAGTGGAACACAGATACGCAGTATTTT.

The V call is TRBV9, the J call TRBJ2-3, with a tentative D call TRBD2 (5 bases). This CDR3 spans 16 amino acids. Trimming took 0 bases from V and 4 from J, leaving 15 bases between them. From germline, CDR1 is SGDLS and CDR2 YYNGEE. CDR3 region: CASSVGPGVSADTQYF. The DNA for the CDR3 is TGTGCCAGCAGCGTAGGGCCCGGGGTCTCGGCAGATACGCAGTATTTT.

The chain couples TRBV6-1 to TRBJ2-2; 13 bases are a match to TRBD2. Germline assignment: CDR1 MNHNS and CDR2 SASEGT. The J segment lost 5 bases and the V segment lost 4 bases, leaving 16 bases of the junction unmatched. The CDR3 is 20 residues long. CDR3: CASSGPSKGLAGVRTGELFF. The CDR3 bases are TGTGCCAGCAGTGGACCTAGCAAAGGACTAGCGGGAGTCCGGACCGGGGAGCTGTTTTTT.

The chain has TRBV29-1 and TRBJ2-7; D is ambiguous. V lost 0 bases, J lost 7 bases, and 13 bases lay in between. Germline values: CDR1 SQVTM, CDR2 ANQGSEA. CDR3 length: 13 amino acids. CDR3 nucleotide sequence: TGCAGCGTTGAAGAAGGTATGGGCGGAGAGCAGTACTTC. This gives the protein CSVEEGMGGEQYF.

This clone was seen a single time. The chain has TRBV15 and TRBJ1-5; maybe TRBD1 (5 bases). Germline loops: CDR1 LNHNV, CDR2 YYDKDF (reference sequence). The V end lost 2 bases, the J end lost 6 bases, and 14 bases lay between the germline ends. The CDR3 sequence is 15 residues long. The chain's CDR3 is CATSRPPQGGQPQHF. Written as DNA, the CDR3 is TGTGCCACCAGCAGACCCCCGCAGGGCGGTCAGCCCCAGCATTTT.

V usage is TRBV5-1 and J usage is TRBJ1-1; D is ambiguous. This CDR3 is built from 13 residues. The germline V and J ends were trimmed by 1 base and 9 bases, with 13 bases remaining between them. Germline V CDR1 and CDR2: SGHRS, YFSETQ. CDR3 sequence reads: CASSLKPSEKAFF. DNA of the CDR3: TGCGCCAGCAGCTTGAAGCCCAGTGAAAAAGCTTTCTTT.

This sequence joins TRBV7-7 and TRBJ2-6; 10 positions agree with TRBD1. This CDR3 has 20 residues. Unmatched junction bases numbered 15, after V lost 5 bases and J lost 2 bases. In germline, CDR1 is SSHAT, CDR2 FNYEAQ (reference sequence). The CDR3 nucleotides are TGTGCCAGCAGCCCCCTTCTTCCGGGACAGGGGTCCGCTGGGGCCAACGTCCTGACTTTC. Protein: CASSPLLPGQGSAGANVLTF.

On this clone: The junction departs from germline at one end; a sequencing error may be responsible. The sample carries other DNA sequences with the same CDR3. The chain couples TRBV5-4 to TRBJ2-5; D not certain. This CDR3 region has 13 residues. Germline-derived CDR1 and CDR2 are SGHNT and YYREEE (reference sequence). CDR3 DNA: TGTGCCAGCAGCTTGAAAGCCCAAGAGACTCAGTACTTC. Translation gives CASSLKAQETQYF.

This clone was found once. The V gene is TRBV6-1, the J gene TRBJ2-1; 14 nucleotides match TRBD2. V lost 2 bases to trimming and J lost 7 bases; unmatched junction nucleotides: 4. Germline V gene sequence: CDR1 MNHNS, CDR2 SASEGT. This CDR3 contains 16 residues. The CDR3 reads CASSEPGLAGVNEQFF. DNA for the CDR3: TGTGCCAGCAGTGAACCGGGACTAGCGGGAGTTAATGAGCAGTTCTTC.

This rearrangement joins TRBV4-3 to TRBJ2-2, with D hard to call. The CDR3 is made up of 16 amino acids. Deletions cut 0 bases from V and 6 bases from J, with 14 bases between. Germline CDR1 reads LGHNA; CDR2 reads YSLEER. The CDR3 is CASSQDRKVGAGELFF. In DNA form, the CDR3 reads TGCGCCAGCAGCCAAGATCGTAAGGTTGGGGCCGGGGAGCTGTTTTTT.

In this sample, this clone turned up once. The chain joins TRBV6-5 to TRBJ1-2; D might be TRBD1 (5 bases). The CDR3 has 14 amino acids. The V gene's germline CDR1 is MNHEY and CDR2 SVGAGI. V was shortened by 3 bases and J by 4 bases, with 12 bases between the two germline ends. CDR3 protein: CASSYRGAGYGYTF. The CDR3 DNA is TGTGCCAGCAGTTATAGGGGCGCCGGCTATGGCTACACCTTC.

The genes are TRBV19 and TRBJ2-3, with unresolved D. V lost 1 base and J 0 bases, leaving 14 bases between the germline ends. Germline values: CDR1 LNHDA, CDR2 SQIVND (reference sequence). There are 17 residues in the CDR3. CDR3 coding DNA: TGTGCCAGTAGTATAGGGTCATGGGGATCTAGCACAGATACGCAGTATTTT. As protein: CASSIGSWGSSTDTQYF.

To note about this clone: The sample has other DNA sequences that encode this CDR3 too. The gene calls are TRBV20-1 and TRBJ2-1; D remains ambiguous. CDR1 is DFQATT and CDR2 is SNEGSKA in the germline V gene (reference sequence). The V and J ends lost 6 bases and 5 bases respectively, with 5 bases between them. The CDR3 covers 10 residues. The CDR3 DNA reads as TGCAGTGCCTTGAACAATGAGCAGTTCTTC. Translation gives CSALNNEQFF.

CDR3 protein: CASSLILGRYNEQFF. The CDR3 region has the DNA TGTGCCAGCAGCTTAATCCTAGGACGGTACAATGAGCAGTTCTTC. The chain carries TRBV5-8 and TRBJ2-1; D is uncertain. Germline CDR1 SGHTS, CDR2 YDEGEE. Trimming cost V 2 bases and J 4 bases, with 13 bases left between them. This CDR3 has 15 residues.

The rearrangement uses TRBV7-3 and TRBJ2-2; unclear D gene. Deletions cut 2 bases from V and 1 base from J, with 5 bases between. Per germline, CDR1 SGHTA and CDR2 FQGTGA. The CDR3 is made up of 14 amino acids. In DNA form, the CDR3 reads TGTGCCAGCAGCTTACTCCAGAACACCGGGGAGCTGTTTTTT. This codes for CASSLLQNTGELFF. Supplemented by reference TRBV7-3 and TRBJ2-2, the full variable domain reads GAGVSQTPSNKVTEKGKYVELRCDPISGHTALYWYRQSLGQGPEFLIYFQGTGAADDSGLPNDRFFAVRPEGSVSTLKIQRTERGDSAVYLCASSLLQNTGELFFGEGSRLTVL.

The CDR3 region is CASRVSSGRSYEQYF. The CDR3 region has the DNA TGTGCCAGCAGGGTATCTAGCGGGAGGAGCTACGAGCAGTACTTC. V usage is TRBV11-2 and J usage is TRBJ2-7; 11 nucleotides line up with TRBD2. CDR1 and CDR2 (germline): SGHAT, FQNNGV. V was clipped by 6 bases and J by 3 bases; unmatched bases: 7. This CDR3 has 15 residues.

Comments on this clone: Other DNA sequences in the same sample also yield this CDR3. The chain recombines TRBV5-1 with TRBJ2-1; D may be TRBD1 or TRBD2 (5 bases each). The V and J ends lost 4 bases and 0 bases respectively, with 8 bases between them. The CDR3 has 14 amino acids. The germline CDR1 and CDR2 sequences are SGHRS and YFSETQ. The CDR3 sequence: CASSPGTSYNEQFF. In nucleotides, the CDR3 is TGCGCCAGCAGCCCTGGGACCTCCTACAATGAGCAGTTCTTC.

The chain uses TRBV28 and TRBJ1-5; a weak D match, TRBD1 (6 bases). Germline CDR1 reads MDHEN; CDR2 reads SYDVKM. The V and J ends lost 4 bases and 0 bases respectively, with 13 bases between them. This CDR3 comprises 16 residues. The CDR3 region has the DNA TGTGCCAGCAGTTCCCGGGGACATCCTAGCAATCAGCCCCAGCATTTT. Translation gives CASSSRGHPSNQPQHF.

The chain links TRBV5-4 to TRBJ1-2; D unclear. The germline V gene has CDR1 SGHNT and CDR2 YYREEE (reference sequence). This CDR3 contains 15 residues. Trimming took 1 base from V and 0 from J, leaving 10 bases between them. The CDR3 spells CASSLPTSANYGYTF. In DNA form, the CDR3 reads TGTGCCAGCAGCTTGCCGACCTCCGCTAACTATGGCTACACCTTC.